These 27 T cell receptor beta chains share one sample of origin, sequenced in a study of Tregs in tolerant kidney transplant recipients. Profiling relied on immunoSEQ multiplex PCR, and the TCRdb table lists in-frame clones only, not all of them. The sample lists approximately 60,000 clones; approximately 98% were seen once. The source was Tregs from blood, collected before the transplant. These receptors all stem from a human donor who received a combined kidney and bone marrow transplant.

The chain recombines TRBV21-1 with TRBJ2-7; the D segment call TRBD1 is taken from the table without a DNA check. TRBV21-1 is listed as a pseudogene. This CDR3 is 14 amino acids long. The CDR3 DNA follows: TGTGCCAGCAGTGACAGGGAGGTTTCGGGCGAGCAGTACTTC. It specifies CASSDREVSGEQYF.

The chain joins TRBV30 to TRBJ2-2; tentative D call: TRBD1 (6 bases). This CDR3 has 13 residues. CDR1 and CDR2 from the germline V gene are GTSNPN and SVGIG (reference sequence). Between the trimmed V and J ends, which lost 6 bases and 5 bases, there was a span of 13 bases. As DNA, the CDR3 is TGTGCCTGCCATTGGGGGCGAACCGGGGAGCTGTTTTTT. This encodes CACHWGRTGELFF. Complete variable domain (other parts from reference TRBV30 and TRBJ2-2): SQTIHQWPATLVQPVGSPLSLECTVEGTSNPNLYWYRQAAGRGLQLLFYSVGIGQISSEVPQNLSASRPQDRQFILSSKKLLLSDSGFYLCACHWGRTGELFFGEGSRLTVL.

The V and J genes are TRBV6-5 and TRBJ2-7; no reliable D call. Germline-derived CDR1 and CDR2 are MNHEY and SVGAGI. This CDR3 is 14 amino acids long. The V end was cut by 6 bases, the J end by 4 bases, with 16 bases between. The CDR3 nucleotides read TGTGCCAGCAGCCCCGGAGTCCTACATTACGAGCAGTACTTC. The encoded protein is CASSPGVLHYEQYF.

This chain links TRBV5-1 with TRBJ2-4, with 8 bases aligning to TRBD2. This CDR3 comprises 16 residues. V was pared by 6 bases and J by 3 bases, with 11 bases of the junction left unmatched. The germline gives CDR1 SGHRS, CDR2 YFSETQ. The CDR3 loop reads CASNLGTSAGKNIQYF. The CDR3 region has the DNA TGCGCCAGCAACCTCGGGACTAGTGCAGGCAAAAACATTCAGTACTTC. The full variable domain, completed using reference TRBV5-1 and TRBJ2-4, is KAGVTQTPRYLIKTRGQQVTLSCSPISGHRSVSWYQQTPGQGLQFLFEYFSETQRNKGNFPGRFSGRQFSNSRSEMNVSTLELGDSALYLCASNLGTSAGKNIQYFGAGTRLSVL.

Here the CDR3 DNA reads TGTGCCTGGAGTCCAGGGGGTGGGATTGATCATACGCAGTATTTT. Encoded protein: CAWSPGGGIDHTQYF. This chain links TRBV30 with TRBJ2-3; TRBD1 matches 7 bases. The CDR3 sequence is 15 residues long. Germline V gives CDR1 GTSNPN, CDR2 SVGIG (reference sequence). The V segment lost 2 bases and the J segment 7 bases; nucleotides outside the gene matches: 12. Full variable domain (rest looked up from reference TRBV30 and TRBJ2-3): SQTIHQWPATLVQPVGSPLSLECTVEGTSNPNLYWYRQAAGRGLQLLFYSVGIGQISSEVPQNLSASRPQDRQFILSSKKLLLSDSGFYLCAWSPGGGIDHTQYFGPGTRLTVL.

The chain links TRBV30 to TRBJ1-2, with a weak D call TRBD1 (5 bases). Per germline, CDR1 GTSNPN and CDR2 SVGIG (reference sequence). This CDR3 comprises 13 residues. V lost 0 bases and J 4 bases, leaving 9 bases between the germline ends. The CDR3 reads CAWSVTQGYGYTF. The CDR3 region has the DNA TGTGCCTGGAGTGTTACTCAGGGCTATGGCTACACCTTC.

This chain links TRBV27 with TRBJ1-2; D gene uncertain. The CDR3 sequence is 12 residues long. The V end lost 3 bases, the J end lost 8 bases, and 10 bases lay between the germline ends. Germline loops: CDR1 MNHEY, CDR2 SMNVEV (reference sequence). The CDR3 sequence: CASSFPGEGYTF. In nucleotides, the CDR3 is TGTGCCAGCAGTTTCCCGGGTGAGGGCTACACCTTC.

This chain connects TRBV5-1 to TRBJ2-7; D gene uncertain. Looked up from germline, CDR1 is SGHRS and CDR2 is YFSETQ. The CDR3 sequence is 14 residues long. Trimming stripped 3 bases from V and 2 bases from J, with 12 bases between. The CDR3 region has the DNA TGCGCCAGCAGCTCGCTGGGCCCAACCTACGAGCAGTACTTC. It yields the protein CASSSLGPTYEQYF.

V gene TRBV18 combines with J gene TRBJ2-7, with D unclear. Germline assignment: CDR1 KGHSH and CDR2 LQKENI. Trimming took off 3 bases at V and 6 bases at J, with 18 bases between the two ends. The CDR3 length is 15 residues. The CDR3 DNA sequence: TGTGCCAGCTCACCGTCCTCTGGTAGCATAGTCGAGCAGTACTTC. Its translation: CASSPSSGSIVEQYF.

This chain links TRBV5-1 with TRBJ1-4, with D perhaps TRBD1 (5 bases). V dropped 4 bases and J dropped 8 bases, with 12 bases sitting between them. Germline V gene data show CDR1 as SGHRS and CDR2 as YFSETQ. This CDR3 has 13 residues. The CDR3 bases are TGCGCCAGCAGCCTCCCGGGGGACGAAAAACTGTTTTTT. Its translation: CASSLPGDEKLFF. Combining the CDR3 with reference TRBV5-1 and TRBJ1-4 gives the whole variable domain KAGVTQTPRYLIKTRGQQVTLSCSPISGHRSVSWYQQTPGQGLQFLFEYFSETQRNKGNFPGRFSGRQFSNSRSEMNVSTLELGDSALYLCASSLPGDEKLFFGSGTQLSVL.

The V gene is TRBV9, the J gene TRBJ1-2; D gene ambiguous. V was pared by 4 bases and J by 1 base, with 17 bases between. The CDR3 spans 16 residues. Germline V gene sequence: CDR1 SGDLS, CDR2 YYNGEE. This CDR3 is CASSPRGILGNYGYTF. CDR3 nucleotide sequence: TGTGCCAGCAGCCCCCGAGGCATTTTGGGTAACTATGGCTACACCTTC.

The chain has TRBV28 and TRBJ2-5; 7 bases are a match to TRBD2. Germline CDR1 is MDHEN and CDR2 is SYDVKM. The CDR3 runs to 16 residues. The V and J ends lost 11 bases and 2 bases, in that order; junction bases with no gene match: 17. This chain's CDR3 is CAANARKRGLQETQYF. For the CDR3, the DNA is TGTGCCGCGAATGCTAGAAAGCGGGGCCTACAAGAGACCCAGTACTTC.

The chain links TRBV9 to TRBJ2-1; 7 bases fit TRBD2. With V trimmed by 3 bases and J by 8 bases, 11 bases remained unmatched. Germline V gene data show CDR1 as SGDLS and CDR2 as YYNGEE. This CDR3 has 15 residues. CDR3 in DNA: TGTGCCAGCAGCGCCAATGCGCGGGGGTTTTATGAGCAGTTCTTC. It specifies CASSANARGFYEQFF.

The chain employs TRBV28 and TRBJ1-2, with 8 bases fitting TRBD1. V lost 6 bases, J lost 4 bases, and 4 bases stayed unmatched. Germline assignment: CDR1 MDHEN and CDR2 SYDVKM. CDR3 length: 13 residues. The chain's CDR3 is CASRGTGTYGYTF. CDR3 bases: TGTGCCAGCAGGGGGACAGGTACCTATGGCTACACCTTC.

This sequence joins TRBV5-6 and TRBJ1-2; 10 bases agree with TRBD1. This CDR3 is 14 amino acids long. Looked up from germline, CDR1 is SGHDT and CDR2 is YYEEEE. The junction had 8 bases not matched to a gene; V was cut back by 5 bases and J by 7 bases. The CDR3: CASRETGGAGGYTF. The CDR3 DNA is TGTGCCAGCAGAGAGACAGGGGGCGCGGGTGGCTACACCTTC.

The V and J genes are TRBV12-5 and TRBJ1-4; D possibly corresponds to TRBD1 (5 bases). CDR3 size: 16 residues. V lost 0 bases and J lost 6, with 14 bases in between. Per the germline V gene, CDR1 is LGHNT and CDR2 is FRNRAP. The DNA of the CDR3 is TGTGCTAGTGGTTTGGTGGGGGGACGGGACGATGAAAAACTGTTTTTT. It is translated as CASGLVGGRDDEKLFF.

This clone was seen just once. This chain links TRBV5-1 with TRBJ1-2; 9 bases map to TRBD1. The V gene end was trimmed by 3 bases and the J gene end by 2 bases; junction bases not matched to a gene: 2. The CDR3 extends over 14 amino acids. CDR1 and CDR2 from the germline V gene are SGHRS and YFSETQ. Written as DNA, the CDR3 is TGCGCCAGCAGCTCGGGACAGGGAAACTATGGCTACACCTTC. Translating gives CASSSGQGNYGYTF. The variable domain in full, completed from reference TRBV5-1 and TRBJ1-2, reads KAGVTQTPRYLIKTRGQQVTLSCSPISGHRSVSWYQQTPGQGLQFLFEYFSETQRNKGNFPGRFSGRQFSNSRSEMNVSTLELGDSALYLCASSSGQGNYGYTFGSGTRLTVV.

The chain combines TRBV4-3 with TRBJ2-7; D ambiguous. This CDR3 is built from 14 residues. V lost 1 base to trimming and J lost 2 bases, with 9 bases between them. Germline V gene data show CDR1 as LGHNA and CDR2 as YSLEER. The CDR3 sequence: CASSQVLGAYEQYF. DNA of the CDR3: TGCGCCAGCAGCCAAGTTTTAGGAGCCTACGAGCAGTACTTC.

This CDR3 reads CASSLRGPSYEQYF. CDR3 bases: TGTGCCAGCAGCTTACGCGGTCCCTCCTACGAGCAGTACTTC. V is TRBV7-9 and J is TRBJ2-7; D call uncertain. The ends were cut back, 2 bases at V and 0 bases at J, with 8 bases in the middle. The CDR3 runs 14 residues. The V gene's germline CDR1 is SEHNR and CDR2 FQNEAQ (reference sequence).

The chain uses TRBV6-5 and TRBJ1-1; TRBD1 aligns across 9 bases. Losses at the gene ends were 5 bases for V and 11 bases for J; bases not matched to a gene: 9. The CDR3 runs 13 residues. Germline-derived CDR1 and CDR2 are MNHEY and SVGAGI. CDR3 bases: TGTGCCAGCAGTAGATCGACAGGGGGGTGGGCTTTCTTT. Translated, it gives CASSRSTGGWAFF.

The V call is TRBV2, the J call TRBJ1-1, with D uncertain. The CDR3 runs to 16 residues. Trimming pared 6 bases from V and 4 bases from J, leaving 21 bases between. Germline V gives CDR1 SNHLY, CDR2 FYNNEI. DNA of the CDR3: TGTGCCAGCAGGATAATATCCTGGACTTTCCTCACTGAAGCTTTCTTT. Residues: CASRIISWTFLTEAFF.

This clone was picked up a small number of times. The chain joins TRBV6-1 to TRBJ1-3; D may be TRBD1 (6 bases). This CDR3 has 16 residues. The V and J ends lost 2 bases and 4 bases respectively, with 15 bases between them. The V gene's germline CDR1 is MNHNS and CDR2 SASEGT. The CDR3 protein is CASSERVRGAGNTIYF. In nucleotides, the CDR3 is TGTGCCAGCAGTGAAAGGGTCAGGGGCGCCGGAAACACCATATATTTT.

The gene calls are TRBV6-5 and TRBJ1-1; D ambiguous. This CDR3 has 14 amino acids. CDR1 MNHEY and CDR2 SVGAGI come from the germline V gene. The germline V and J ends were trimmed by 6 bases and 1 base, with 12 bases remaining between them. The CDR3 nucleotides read TGTGCCAGCAGCCAAATACGGAGGAACACTGAAGCTTTCTTT. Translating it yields CASSQIRRNTEAFF.

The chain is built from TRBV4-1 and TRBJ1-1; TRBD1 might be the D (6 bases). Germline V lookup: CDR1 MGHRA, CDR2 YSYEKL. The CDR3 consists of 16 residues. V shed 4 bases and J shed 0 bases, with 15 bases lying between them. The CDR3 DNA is TGCGCCAGCAGCCTAAAGGGTGGGGGCGTGAACACTGAAGCTTTCTTT. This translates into CASSLKGGGVNTEAFF.

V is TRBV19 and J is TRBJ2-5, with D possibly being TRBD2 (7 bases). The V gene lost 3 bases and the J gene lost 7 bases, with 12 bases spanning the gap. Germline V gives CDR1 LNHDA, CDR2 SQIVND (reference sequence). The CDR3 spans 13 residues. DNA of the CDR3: TGTGCCAGTAGTATGGGCGGGGGCGTGACCCAGTACTTC. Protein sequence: CASSMGGGVTQYF.

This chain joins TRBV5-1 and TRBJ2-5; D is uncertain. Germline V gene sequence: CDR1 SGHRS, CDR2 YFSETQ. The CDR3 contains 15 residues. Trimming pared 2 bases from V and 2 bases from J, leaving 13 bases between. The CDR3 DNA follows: TGCGCCAGCAGCTTTGGGCCGCACAGTCAAGAGACCCAGTACTTC. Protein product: CASSFGPHSQETQYF.

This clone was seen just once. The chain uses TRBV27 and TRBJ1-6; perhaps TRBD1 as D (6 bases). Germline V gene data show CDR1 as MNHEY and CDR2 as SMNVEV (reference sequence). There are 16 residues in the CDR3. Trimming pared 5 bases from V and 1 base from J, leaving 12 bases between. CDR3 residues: CASSRSGDSYNSPLHF. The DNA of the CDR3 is TGTGCCAGCAGTCGGTCAGGGGATTCCTATAATTCACCCCTCCACTTT.